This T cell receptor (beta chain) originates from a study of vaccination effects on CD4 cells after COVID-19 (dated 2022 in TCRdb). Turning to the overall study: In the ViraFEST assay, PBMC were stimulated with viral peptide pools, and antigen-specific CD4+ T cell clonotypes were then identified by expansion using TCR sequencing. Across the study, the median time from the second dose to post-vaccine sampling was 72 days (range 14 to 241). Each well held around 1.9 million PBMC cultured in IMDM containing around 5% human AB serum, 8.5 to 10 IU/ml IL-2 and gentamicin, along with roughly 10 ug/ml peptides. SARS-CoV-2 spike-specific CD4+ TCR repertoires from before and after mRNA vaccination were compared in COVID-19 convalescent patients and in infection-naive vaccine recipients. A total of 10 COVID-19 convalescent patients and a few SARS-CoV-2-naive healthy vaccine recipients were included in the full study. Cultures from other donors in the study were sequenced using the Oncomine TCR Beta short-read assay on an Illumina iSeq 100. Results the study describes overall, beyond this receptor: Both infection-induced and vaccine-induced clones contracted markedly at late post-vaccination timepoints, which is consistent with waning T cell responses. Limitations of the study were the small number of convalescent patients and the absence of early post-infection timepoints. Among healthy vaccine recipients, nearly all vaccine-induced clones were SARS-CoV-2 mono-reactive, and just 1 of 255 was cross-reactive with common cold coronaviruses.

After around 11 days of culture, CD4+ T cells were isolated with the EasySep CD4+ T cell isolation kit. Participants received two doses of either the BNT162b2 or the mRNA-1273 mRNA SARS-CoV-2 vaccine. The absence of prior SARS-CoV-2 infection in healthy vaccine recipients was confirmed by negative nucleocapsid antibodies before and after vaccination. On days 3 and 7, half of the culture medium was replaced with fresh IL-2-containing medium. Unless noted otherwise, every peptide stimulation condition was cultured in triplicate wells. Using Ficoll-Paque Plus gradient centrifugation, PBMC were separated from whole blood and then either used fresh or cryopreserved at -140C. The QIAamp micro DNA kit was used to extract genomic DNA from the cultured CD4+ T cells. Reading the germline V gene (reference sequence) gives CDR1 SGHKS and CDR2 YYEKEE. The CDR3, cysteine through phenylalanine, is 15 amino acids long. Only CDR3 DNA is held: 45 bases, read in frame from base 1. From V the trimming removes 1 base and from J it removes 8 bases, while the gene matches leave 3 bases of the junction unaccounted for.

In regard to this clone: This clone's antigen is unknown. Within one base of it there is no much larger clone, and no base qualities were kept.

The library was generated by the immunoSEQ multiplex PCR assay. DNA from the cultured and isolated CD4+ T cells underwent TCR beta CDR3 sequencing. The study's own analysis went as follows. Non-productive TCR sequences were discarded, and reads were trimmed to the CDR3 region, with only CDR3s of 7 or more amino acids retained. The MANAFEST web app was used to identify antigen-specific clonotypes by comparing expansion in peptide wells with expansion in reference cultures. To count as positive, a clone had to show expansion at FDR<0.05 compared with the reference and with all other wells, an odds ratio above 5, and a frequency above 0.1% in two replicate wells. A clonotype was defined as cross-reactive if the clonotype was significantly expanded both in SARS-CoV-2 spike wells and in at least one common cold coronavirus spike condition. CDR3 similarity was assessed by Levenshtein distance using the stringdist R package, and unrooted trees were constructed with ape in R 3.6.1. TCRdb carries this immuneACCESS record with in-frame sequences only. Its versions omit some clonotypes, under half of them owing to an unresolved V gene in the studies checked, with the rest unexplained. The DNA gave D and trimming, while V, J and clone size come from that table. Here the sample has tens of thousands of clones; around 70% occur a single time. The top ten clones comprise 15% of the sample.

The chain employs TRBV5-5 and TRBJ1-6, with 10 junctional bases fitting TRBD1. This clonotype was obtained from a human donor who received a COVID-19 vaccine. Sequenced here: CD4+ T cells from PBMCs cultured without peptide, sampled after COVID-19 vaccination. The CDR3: CASSLFGTGDSPLHF. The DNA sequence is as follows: TGTGCCAGCAGCTTGTTCGGGACAGGGGATTCACCCCTCCACTTT.